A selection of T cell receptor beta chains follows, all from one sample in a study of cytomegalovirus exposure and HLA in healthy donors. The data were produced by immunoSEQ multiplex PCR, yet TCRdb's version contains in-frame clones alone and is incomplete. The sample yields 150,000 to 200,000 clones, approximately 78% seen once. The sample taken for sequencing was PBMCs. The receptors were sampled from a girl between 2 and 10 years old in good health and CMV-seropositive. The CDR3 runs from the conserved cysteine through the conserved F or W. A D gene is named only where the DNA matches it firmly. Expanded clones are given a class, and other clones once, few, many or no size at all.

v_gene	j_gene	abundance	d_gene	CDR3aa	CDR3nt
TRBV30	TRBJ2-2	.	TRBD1	CAWTEIGGVNTGELFF	TGTGCCTGGACCGAGATAGGGGGCGTGAACACCGGGGAGCTGTTTTTT
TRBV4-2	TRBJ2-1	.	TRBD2	CASSQVTSDLNEQFF	TGTGCCAGCAGCCAGGTCACTAGCGATCTCAATGAGCAGTTCTTC
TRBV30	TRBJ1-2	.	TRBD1	CAWRDRGRINYGYTF	TGTGCCTGGAGGGACAGGGGGCGAATTAACTATGGCTACACCTTC
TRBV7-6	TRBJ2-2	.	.	CASSLEPTNTGELFF	TGTGCCAGCAGCTTAGAACCTACGAACACCGGGGAGCTGTTTTTT
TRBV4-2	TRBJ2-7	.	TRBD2	CASSQEGSGNPYEQYF	TGTGCCAGCAGCCAAGAGGGGAGCGGGAACCCGTACGAGCAGTACTTC
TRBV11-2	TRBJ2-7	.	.	CASSLEQTYEQYF	TGTGCCAGCAGCTTAGAACAGACCTACGAGCAGTACTTC
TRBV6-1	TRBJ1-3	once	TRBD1	CASSEDGRGLGNTIYF	TGTGCCAGCAGTGAAGACGGCAGGGGGCTTGGAAACACCATATATTTT
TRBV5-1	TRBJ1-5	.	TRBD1	CASSLVGDDRGGNQPQHF	TGCGCCAGCAGCTTGGTAGGAGATGACAGGGGGGGCAATCAGCCCCAGCATTTT
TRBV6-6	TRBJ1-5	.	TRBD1	CASSRDRAINQPQHF	TGTGCCAGCAGTCGGGACAGGGCTATCAATCAGCCCCAGCATTTT
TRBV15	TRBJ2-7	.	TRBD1	CATSSWDRGDEQYF	TGTGCCACCAGCTCATGGGACAGGGGAGACGAGCAGTACTTC
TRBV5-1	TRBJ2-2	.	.	CASSLTPNTGELFF	TGCGCCAGCAGCCTCACTCCGAACACCGGGGAGCTGTTTTTT
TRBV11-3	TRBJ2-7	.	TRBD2	CASSLGAASGNEQYF	TGTGCCAGCAGCTTAGGTGCGGCTAGCGGTAACGAGCAGTACTTC
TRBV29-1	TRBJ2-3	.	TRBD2	CSVDGLAGGPDTDTQYF	TGCAGCGTTGACGGACTAGCGGGAGGGCCTGACACAGATACGCAGTATTTT
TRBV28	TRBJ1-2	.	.	CASSRRAGLIYGYTF	TGTGCCAGCAGCCGGCGGGCAGGTCTTATCTATGGCTACACCTTC
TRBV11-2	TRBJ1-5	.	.	CASSWGPSNQPQHF	TGTGCCAGCAGCTGGGGGCCGAGCAATCAGCCCCAGCATTTT
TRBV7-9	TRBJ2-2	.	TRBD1	CASSLEGRGRPGELFF	TGTGCCAGCAGCTTAGAGGGCAGGGGGCGCCCCGGGGAGCTGTTTTTT
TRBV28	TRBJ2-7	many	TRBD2	CASRISSGSGDEQYF	TGTGCCAGCAGGATATCTAGCGGGAGTGGGGACGAGCAGTACTTC
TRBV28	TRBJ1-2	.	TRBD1	CASSSHVLTGQGARYGYTF	TGTGCCAGCAGTTCCCACGTCTTAACGGGACAGGGGGCCAGGTATGGCTACACCTTC
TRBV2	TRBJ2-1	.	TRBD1	CASKGTGHYNEQFF	TGTGCCAGCAAAGGGACAGGGCATTACAATGAGCAGTTCTTC
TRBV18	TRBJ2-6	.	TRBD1	CASSPSGQGFSGANVLTF	TGTGCCAGCTCACCTTCGGGACAGGGCTTCTCTGGGGCCAACGTTCTGACTTTC
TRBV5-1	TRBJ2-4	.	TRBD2	CASSPRDSGSGNIQYF	TGCGCCAGCAGCCCGAGGGATAGCGGGAGTGGAAACATTCAGTACTTC
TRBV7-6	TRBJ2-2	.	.	CASSLVTLANTGELFF	TGTGCCAGCAGCTTAGTTACTCTAGCTAACACCGGGGAGCTGTTTTTT
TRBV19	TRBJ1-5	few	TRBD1	CASSSGTGTYQPQHF	TGTGCCAGTAGCTCCGGGACAGGGACCTATCAGCCCCAGCATTTT
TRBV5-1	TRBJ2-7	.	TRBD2	CASSLDSGSVEQYF	TGCGCCAGCAGCTTGGATAGCGGGAGTGTCGAGCAGTACTTC
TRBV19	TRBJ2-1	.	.	CASRGEGVAVYNEQFF	TGTGCCAGTAGAGGGGAGGGGGTGGCAGTATACAATGAGCAGTTCTTC
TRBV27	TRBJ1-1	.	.	CASSLTGGPNTEAFF	TGTGCCAGCAGTTTAACCGGAGGGCCGAACACTGAAGCTTTCTTT
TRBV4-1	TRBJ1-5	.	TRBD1	CASSHPKTGYGGNQPQHF	TGCGCCAGCAGCCACCCAAAGACAGGGTACGGGGGCAATCAGCCCCAGCATTTT
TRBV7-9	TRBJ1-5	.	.	CASSPEGSNQPQHF	TGTGCCAGCAGCCCAGAGGGAAGCAATCAGCCCCAGCATTTT
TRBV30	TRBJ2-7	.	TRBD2	CAWSIWGGTEQYF	TGTGCCTGGAGTATTTGGGGGGGTACGGAGCAGTACTTC
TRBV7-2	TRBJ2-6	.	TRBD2	CASSFLTSFDVLTF	TGTGCCAGCAGCTTCCTGACTAGCTTCGACGTCCTGACTTTC
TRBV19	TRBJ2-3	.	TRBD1	CASSRTGGGTDTQYF	TGTGCCAGTAGTCGCACAGGGGGTGGCACAGATACGCAGTATTTT
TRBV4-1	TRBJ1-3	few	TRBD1	CASSQDTGTGLNF	TGCGCCAGCAGCCAAGATACCGGGACAGGGTTAAATTTT
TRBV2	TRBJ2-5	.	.	CASLGGTQYF	TGTGCCAGCCTTGGCGGGACCCAGTACTTC
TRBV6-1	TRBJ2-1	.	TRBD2	CASSVGTSGGEQFF	TGTGCCAGCAGTGTCGGGACTAGCGGAGGTGAGCAGTTCTTC
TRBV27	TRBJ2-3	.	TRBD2	CASSFSSLASTDTQYF	TGTGCCAGCAGTTTCAGCTCACTAGCGAGCACAGATACGCAGTATTTT
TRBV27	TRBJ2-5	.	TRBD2	CASMRLAAVQETQYF	TGTGCCAGCATGAGGCTAGCGGCCGTACAAGAGACCCAGTACTTC